This T cell receptor (beta chain) emerged from a study of TIL therapy for anti-PD-1-resistant metastatic lung cancer. The libraries were made with immunoSEQ v3. Sequencing depth was approximately 2 million read pairs for survey level, roughly 4.5-6 million for deep. Method: immunoSEQ multiplex PCR; TCRdb's copy keeps in-frame clones and lacks some. Here the sample spans roughly 28,000 clones, roughly two thirds being singletons. Germline V lookup: CDR1 SNHLY, CDR2 FYNNEI. This CDR3 has 16 amino acids. Losses at the gene ends were 6 bases for V and 8 bases for J; bases not matched to a gene: 13. This clone was recorded a few times. The time point here: pre-treatment sample, taken before nivolumab and TIL therapy. Most excised metastases sampled were pleural nodules or supraclavicular lymph nodes.

V is TRBV2 and J is TRBJ1-4, with TRBD1 identical over 9 bases. This specimen was tumor tissue, taken at baseline. The sequence came from a woman between 30 and 80 years old with non-small cell lung cancer. The CDR3 DNA reads TGTGCCAGCAGAGCAGGAAAAGGACAGGGGCACGAAAAACTGTTTTTT. Amino acid sequence: CASRAGKGQGHEKLFF.